This T cell receptor beta chain stems from a study of CD8 T cells in ankylosing spondylitis (dated by TCRdb to 2016 to 2017). Context from the whole study: T cell receptor beta repertoires were profiled in healthy donors and ankylosing spondylitis patients so that disease-linked TCR variants could be found. The full study cohort was made up of roughly 25 ankylosing spondylitis patients and 108 healthy donors. Peripheral blood samples were taken, and synovial fluid was additionally collected from ankylosing spondylitis patients. What the research found in general, with its limitations: A CD8+ phenotype was shown by the disease-linked clones, which were found at relatively low frequencies in peripheral blood. Blood from ankylosing spondylitis patients appeared to be characterized by a TCR beta motif made up of several highly homologous amino acid variants. Some TCR beta motif variants had previously been reported in synovial fluid and blood of reactive arthritis patients, which suggested common disease-initiation mechanisms. The disease-linked clones were reported to be significantly enriched in matched synovial fluid samples from ankylosing spondylitis patients.

Turning to this clonotype: The specificity of this receptor is unknown. No much larger clone is present one base from it, and per-base qualities are unavailable.

Sequencing was performed on an Illumina HiSeq 2500. Quantitative 5'-RACE with molecular barcodes was used to prepare TCR beta libraries. As for how the authors treated the data: To identify disease-linked TCR variants, a new computational method was used, one built on a probabilistic model of VDJ rearrangement. Clones were called with MiXCR by TCRdb after fastp trimmed the public reads at Q25, and only in-frame beta chains were retained. Every entry covers one CDR3 protein and lists the most common genes and DNA from its rows. It is TCRdb's table, rather than the study itself, that gives the V and J calls and clone size. The sample table records over 600,000 distinct CDR3 sequences; about 20% of these occur just once. About 19% of the sample is held by the ten biggest clonotypes. The CDR3 measures 12 amino acids from cysteine to phenylalanine. Solely the CDR3 DNA is kept, with 36 bases framed from the first base. Per the germline V gene, SGHRS is the CDR1 and YFSETQ is the CDR2. The junction carries 8 bases between V and J, which are trimmed by 0 bases and 10 bases respectively.

The sample comprised blood, either unsorted or a sorted T cell fraction (not recorded which). This TCR derives from a male donor with ankylosing spondylitis. The chain links TRBV5-1 with TRBJ2-1, with the D gene uncertain. The CDR3 amino acid sequence is: CASSLGAVEQFF. At the DNA level, the sequence is TGCGCCAGCAGCTTGGGGGCCGTAGAGCAGTTCTTC.